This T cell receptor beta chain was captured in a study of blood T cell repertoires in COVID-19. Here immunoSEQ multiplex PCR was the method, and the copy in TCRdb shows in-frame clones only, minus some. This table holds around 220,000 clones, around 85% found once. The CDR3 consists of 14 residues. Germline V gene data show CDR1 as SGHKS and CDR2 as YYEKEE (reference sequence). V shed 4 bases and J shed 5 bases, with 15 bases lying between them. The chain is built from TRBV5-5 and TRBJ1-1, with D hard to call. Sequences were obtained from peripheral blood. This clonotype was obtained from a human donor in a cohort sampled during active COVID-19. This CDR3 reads CASSKGSGLTEAFF. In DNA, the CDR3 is TGTGCCAGCAGCAAAGGGAGTGGGCTGACTGAAGCTTTCTTT. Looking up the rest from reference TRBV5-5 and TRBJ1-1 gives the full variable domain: DAGVTQSPTHLIKTRGQQVTLRCSPISGHKSVSWYQQVLGQGPQFIFQYYEKEERGRGNFPDRFSARQFPNYSSELNVNALLLGDSALYLCASSKGSGLTEAFFGQGTRLTVV.